Presented here are 14 T cell receptor beta chains from one specimen sequenced in a study of cytomegalovirus exposure and HLA in healthy donors (TCRdb year 2017). The library relied on the immunoSEQ multiplex PCR assay. A mixture of 60 forward primers for TCR Vbeta segments and 13 reverse primers for TCR Jbeta segments was used in the multiplex PCR. This immuneACCESS table, as held by TCRdb, lists in-frame sequences with V and J called but not all clones. Of the missing ones, under half trace to an unresolved V gene in checked studies; the others have no known cause. The sample table contains 150,000 or so clones; only one count was recorded for about 65% of them. Together, the top ten hold approximately 1.5% of the sample. Sample: PBMCs. The receptors shown here come from a girl between 10 and 17 years old in good health and CMV-seronegative.

The rearrangement joins TRBV30 to TRBJ1-3; the D is unclear. The ends were cut back, 0 bases at V and 0 bases at J, with 12 bases in the middle. CDR1 is GTSNPN and CDR2 is SVGIG in the germline V gene (reference sequence). The CDR3 contains 16 residues. The CDR3 nucleotides are TGTGCCTGGAGTGTGGGCAGGCTAAGCTCTGGAAACACCATATATTTT. Translating gives CAWSVGRLSSGNTIYF.

This chain links TRBV19 with TRBJ1-4; TRBD1 might be the D (5 bases). The V end lost 3 bases, the J end lost 4 bases, and 12 bases lay between the germline ends. The CDR3 is made up of 15 amino acids. From germline, CDR1 is LNHDA and CDR2 SQIVND (reference sequence). CDR3 in amino acids: CASSILGGDNEKLFF. CDR3 nucleotide sequence: TGTGCCAGTAGTATTCTGGGGGGGGATAATGAAAAACTGTTTTTT.

The gene calls are TRBV23-1 and TRBJ1-5; tentative D call: TRBD1 (5 bases). TRBV23-1 is known as an ORF, though its function is uncertain. Trimming stripped 4 bases from V and 3 bases from J, with 25 bases between. The CDR3 is 19 residues long. The CDR3, as DNA: TGCGCCAGCAGTCCACTAAGTAGCCAAGACAGCAATTTCAATCAGCCCCAGCATTTT. Protein: CASSPLSSQDSNFNQPQHF.

The chain combines TRBV5-1 with TRBJ2-3; D perhaps matches TRBD1 (7 bases). V was cut by 5 bases and J by 0 bases, with 10 bases left in between. Germline values: CDR1 SGHRS, CDR2 YFSETQ. This CDR3 has 14 residues. The CDR3 loop is CASRGGQSTDTQYF. CDR3 sequence (DNA): TGCGCCAGCAGGGGGGGACAGAGCACAGATACGCAGTATTTT.

This chain connects TRBV6-5 to TRBJ1-1, with a weak D call TRBD1 (5 bases). The V gene's germline CDR1 is MNHEY and CDR2 SVGAGI. CDR3 length: 13 amino acids. V shed 4 bases and J shed 4 bases, with 10 bases lying between them. The CDR3 loop is CASSFGGSTEAFF. The CDR3 nucleotides are TGTGCCAGCAGTTTCGGGGGATCCACTGAAGCTTTCTTT.

V usage is TRBV4-1 and J usage is TRBJ2-3; no clear D. The V end lost 5 bases, the J end lost 0 bases, and 9 bases lay between the germline ends. The CDR3 spans 14 residues. Germline lookup yields CDR1 MGHRA and CDR2 YSYEKL. CDR3 DNA sequence: TGCGCCAGCAGCGGAGTTTCTAGCACAGATACGCAGTATTTT. Translating it yields CASSGVSSTDTQYF.

The rearrangement links TRBV11-2 to TRBJ2-5, with D possibly TRBD2 on 6 matching bases. The CDR3 sequence is 17 residues long. Germline-derived CDR1 and CDR2 are SGHAT and FQNNGV. V lost 4 bases and J 2 bases, leaving 20 bases between the germline ends. CDR3 nucleotides: TGTGCCAGCAGCTCAGGTCCCCTTGGAGGGCCTCAAGAGACCCAGTACTTC. Amino acids: CASSSGPLGGPQETQYF.

This chain uses TRBV27 with TRBJ2-7; 9 bases are a match to TRBD1. Germline CDR1 and CDR2: MNHEY and SMNVEV (reference sequence). V lost 6 bases, J lost 0 bases, and 3 bases stayed unmatched. The CDR3 has 14 amino acids. The CDR3 DNA reads TGTGCCAGCAGCGGGACAGGGTCCTCCTACGAGCAGTACTTC. It codes for CASSGTGSSYEQYF.

The V call is TRBV6-5, the J call TRBJ1-5, with a possible D match to TRBD1 (5 bases). The CDR3 contains 14 residues. CDR1 and CDR2 (germline): MNHEY, SVGAGI. Trimming left V 5 bases short and J 2 bases short, with 10 bases between. The CDR3 region is CASSAQGGNQPQHF. CDR3 coding DNA: TGTGCCAGCAGTGCGCAGGGCGGCAATCAGCCCCAGCATTTT.

CDR3 sequence: CASSGTGRANYGYTF. The DNA for the CDR3 is TGTGCCAGCAGTGGGACAGGACGAGCTAACTATGGCTACACCTTC. This rearrangement joins TRBV2 to TRBJ1-2; 7 nucleotides line up with TRBD1. This CDR3 is 15 amino acids long. V trimming: 4 bases; J trimming: 0 bases; junction bases outside the gene matches: 5. Germline CDR1 reads SNHLY; CDR2 reads FYNNEI.

The V gene is TRBV2, the J gene TRBJ1-1, with TRBD1 as a possible D gene (6 bases). Deletions cut 6 bases from V and 1 base from J, with 6 bases between. This CDR3 comprises 12 residues. Germline CDR1 reads SNHLY; CDR2 reads FYNNEI. This CDR3 reads CASRQGNTEAFF. The CDR3 DNA follows: TGTGCCAGCAGACAGGGGAACACTGAAGCTTTCTTT. Complete variable domain (other parts from reference TRBV2 and TRBJ1-1): EPEVTQTPSHQVTQMGQEVILRCVPISNHLYFYWYRQILGQKVEFLVSFYNNEISEKSEIFDDQFSVERPDGSNFTLKIRSTKLEDSAMYFCASRQGNTEAFFGQGTRLTVV.

The chain joins TRBV5-1 to TRBJ2-2, with D maybe TRBD2 (5 bases). The CDR3 runs to 13 residues. Germline V lookup: CDR1 SGHRS, CDR2 YFSETQ. The ends were cut back, 1 base at V and 6 bases at J, with 7 bases in the middle. As DNA, the CDR3 is TGCGCCAGCAGCTTGCCGGGGTCCGGGGAGCTGTTTTTT. Encoded protein: CASSLPGSGELFF.

The chain recombines TRBV7-9 with TRBJ1-1; D not certain. Trimming cost V 4 bases and J 13 bases, with 19 bases left between them. The length of the CDR3 is 13 residues. Germline V gene data show CDR1 as SEHNR and CDR2 as FQNEAQ (reference sequence). CDR3 sequence (DNA): TGTGCCAGCAGCTCACGGCAGTCAGTCGGAGATTTCTTT. It encodes CASSSRQSVGDFF.

The chain is built from TRBV9 and TRBJ2-7, with a tentative D call TRBD2 (5 bases). This CDR3 comprises 14 residues. Germline loops: CDR1 SGDLS, CDR2 YYNGEE. V lost 0 bases and J 0 bases, leaving 7 bases between the germline ends. The CDR3 DNA reads as TGTGCCAGCAGCGTAGGAGGGCCCTCCTACGAGCAGTACTTC. It specifies CASSVGGPSYEQYF.